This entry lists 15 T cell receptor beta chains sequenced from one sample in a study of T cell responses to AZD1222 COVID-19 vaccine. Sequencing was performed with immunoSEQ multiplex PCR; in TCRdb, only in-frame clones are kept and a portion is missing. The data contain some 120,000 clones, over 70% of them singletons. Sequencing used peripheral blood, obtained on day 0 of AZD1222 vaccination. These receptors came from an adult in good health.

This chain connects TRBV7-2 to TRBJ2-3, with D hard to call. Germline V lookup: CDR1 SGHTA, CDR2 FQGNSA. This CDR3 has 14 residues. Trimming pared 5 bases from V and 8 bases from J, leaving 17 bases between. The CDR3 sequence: CASSPRVVSSTQYF. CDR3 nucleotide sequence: TGTGCCAGCAGCCCCCGAGTGGTCTCCAGTACGCAGTATTTT.

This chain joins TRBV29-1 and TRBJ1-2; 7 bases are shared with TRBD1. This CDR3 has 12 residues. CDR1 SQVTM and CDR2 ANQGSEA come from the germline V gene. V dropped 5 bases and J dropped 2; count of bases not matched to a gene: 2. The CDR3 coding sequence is TGCAGCGTTTCGACAGGGAACTATGGCTACACCTTC. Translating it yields CSVSTGNYGYTF. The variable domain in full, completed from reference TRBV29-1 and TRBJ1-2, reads SAVISQKPSRDICQRGTSLTIQCQVDSQVTMMFWYRQQPGQSLTLIATANQGSEATYESGFVIDKFPISRPNLTFSTLTVSNMSPEDSSIYLCSVSTGNYGYTFGSGTRLTVV.

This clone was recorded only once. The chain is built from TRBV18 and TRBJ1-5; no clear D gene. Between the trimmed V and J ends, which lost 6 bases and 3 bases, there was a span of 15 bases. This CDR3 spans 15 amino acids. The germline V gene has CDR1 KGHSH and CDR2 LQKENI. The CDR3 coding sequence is TGTGCCAGCTCCCGAATAAACAGCAACAATCAGCCCCAGCATTTT. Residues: CASSRINSNNQPQHF.

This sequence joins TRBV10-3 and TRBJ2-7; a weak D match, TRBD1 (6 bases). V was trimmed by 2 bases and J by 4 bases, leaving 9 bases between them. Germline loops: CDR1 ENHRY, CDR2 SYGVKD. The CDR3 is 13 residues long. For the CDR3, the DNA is TGTGCCATCAGTGAGGGGGACACATACGAGCAGTACTTC. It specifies CAISEGDTYEQYF.

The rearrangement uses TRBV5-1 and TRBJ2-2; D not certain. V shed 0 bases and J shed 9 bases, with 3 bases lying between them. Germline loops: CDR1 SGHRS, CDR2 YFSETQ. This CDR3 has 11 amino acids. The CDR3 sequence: CASSLAWELFF. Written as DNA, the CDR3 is TGCGCCAGCAGCTTGGCCTGGGAGCTGTTTTTT.

The CDR3 DNA reads TGCGCCAGCAGCCCCGCCCCTTCTTTCCTTCACTCTGGAAACACCATATATTTT. This codes for CASSPAPSFLHSGNTIYF. V and J are TRBV4-3 and TRBJ1-3; no clear D gene. Trimming took off 4 bases at V and 0 bases at J, with 19 bases between the two ends. Germline loops: CDR1 LGHNA, CDR2 YSLEER. This CDR3 comprises 18 residues.

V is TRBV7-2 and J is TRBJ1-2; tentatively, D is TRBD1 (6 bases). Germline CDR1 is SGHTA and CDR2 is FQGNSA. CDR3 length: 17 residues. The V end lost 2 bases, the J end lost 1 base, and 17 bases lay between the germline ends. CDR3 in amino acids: CASSLSKDSTFNYGYTF. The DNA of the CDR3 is TGTGCCAGCAGCTTATCGAAGGACAGTACTTTTAACTATGGCTACACCTTC.

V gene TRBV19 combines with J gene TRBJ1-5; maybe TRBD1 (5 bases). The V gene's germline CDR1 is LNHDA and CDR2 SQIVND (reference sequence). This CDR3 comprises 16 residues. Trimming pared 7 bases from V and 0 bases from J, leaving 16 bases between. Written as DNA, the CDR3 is TGTGCCAGTAATTGGGGGGGAGATTATAGCAATCAGCCCCAGCATTTT. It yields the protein CASNWGGDYSNQPQHF.

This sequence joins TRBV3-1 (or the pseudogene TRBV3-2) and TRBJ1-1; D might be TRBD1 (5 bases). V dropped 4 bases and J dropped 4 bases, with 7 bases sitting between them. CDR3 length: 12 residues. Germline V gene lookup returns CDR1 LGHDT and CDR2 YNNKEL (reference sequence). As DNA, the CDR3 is TGTGCCAGCAGCCGGGACGCCACTGAAGCTTTCTTT. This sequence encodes CASSRDATEAFF.

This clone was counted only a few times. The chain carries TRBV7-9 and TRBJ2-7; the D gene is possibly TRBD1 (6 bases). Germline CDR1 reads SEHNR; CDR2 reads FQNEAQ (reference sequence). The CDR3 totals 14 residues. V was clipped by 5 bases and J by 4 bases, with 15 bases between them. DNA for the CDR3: TGTGCCAGCAGCACCCCGGGACAAACATACGAGCAGTACTTC. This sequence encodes CASSTPGQTYEQYF.

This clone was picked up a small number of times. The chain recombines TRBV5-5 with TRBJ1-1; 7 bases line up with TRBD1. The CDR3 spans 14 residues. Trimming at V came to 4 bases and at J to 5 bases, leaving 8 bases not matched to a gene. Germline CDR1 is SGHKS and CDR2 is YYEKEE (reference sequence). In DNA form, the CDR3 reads TGTGCCAGCAGCCTCTACAGGGGAGGAACTGAAGCTTTCTTT. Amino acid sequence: CASSLYRGGTEAFF.

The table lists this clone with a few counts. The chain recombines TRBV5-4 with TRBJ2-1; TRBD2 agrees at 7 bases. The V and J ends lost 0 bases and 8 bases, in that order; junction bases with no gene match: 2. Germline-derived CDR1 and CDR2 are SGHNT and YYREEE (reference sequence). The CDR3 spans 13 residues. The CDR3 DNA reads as TGTGCCAGCAGCTTGGAGGGAGGGGATGAGCAGTTCTTC. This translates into CASSLEGGDEQFF.

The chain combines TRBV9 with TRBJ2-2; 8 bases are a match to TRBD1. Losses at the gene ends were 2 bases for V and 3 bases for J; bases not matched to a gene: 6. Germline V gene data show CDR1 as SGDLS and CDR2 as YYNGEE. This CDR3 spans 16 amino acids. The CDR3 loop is CASSVQGARYTGELFF. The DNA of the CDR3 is TGTGCCAGCAGCGTCCAGGGGGCGCGGTACACCGGGGAGCTGTTTTTT.

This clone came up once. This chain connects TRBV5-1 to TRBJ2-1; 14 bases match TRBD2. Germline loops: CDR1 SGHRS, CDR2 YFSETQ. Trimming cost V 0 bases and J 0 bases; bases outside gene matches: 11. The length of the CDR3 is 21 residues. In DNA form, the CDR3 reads TGCGCCAGCAGCTTGGCCCCATGGACTAGCGGGAGGCTAAGCTCCTACAATGAGCAGTTCTTC. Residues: CASSLAPWTSGRLSSYNEQFF.

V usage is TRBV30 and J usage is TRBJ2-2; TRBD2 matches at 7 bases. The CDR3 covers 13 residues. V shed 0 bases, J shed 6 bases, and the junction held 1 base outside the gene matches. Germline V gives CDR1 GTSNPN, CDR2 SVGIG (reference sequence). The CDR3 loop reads CAWSVGGSGELFF. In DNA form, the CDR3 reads TGTGCCTGGAGTGTGGGGGGGTCCGGGGAGCTGTTTTTT.